One sample yielded the 25 T cell receptor beta chains listed below, sequenced in a study of CXCR3-negative and CXCR3-positive naive CD8 T cells. Researchers prepared the TRB cDNA libraries using 5' RACE with UMI labels. TCRdb reworked the 5' RACE reads into one entry per CDR3 protein, no DNA. There are over 100,000 distinct CDR3 sequences in the sample, with about 0.48% held by the top ten. Sequencing used naive CXCR3- CD8+ T cells from blood. Noted subset: CD45RO-CCR7+CD27+CD95- naive CD8+ T cells lacking CXCR3 (TNR3-). The receptors shown here come from a human donor in good health. Some clones in this sample may be carry-over from other donors' samples.

The chain recombines TRBV3-1 with TRBJ1-2; no DNA is available, so the TRBD1 call from TCRdb remains unchecked. Germline V lookup: CDR1 LGHDT, CDR2 YNNKEL (reference sequence). The CDR3 spans 14 residues. The CDR3 loop is CASSQEFGGYGYTF.

The chain recombines TRBV29-1 with TRBJ2-2; TCRdb lists TRBD1, though no DNA is available to test this call. There are 15 residues in the CDR3. The germline gives CDR1 SQVTM, CDR2 ANQGSEA. The CDR3 spells CSVEDPGGDTGELFF.

This rearrangement joins TRBV15 to TRBJ2-2; TCRdb reports TRBD2, a call that lacks DNA to check it against. CDR1 is LNHNV, CDR2 YYDKDF, per germline (reference sequence). This CDR3 contains 16 residues. This chain's CDR3 is CATSRSGNSNTGELFF.

The chain carries TRBV28 and TRBJ2-4; the D call from TCRdb, TRBD1, cannot be confirmed without DNA. CDR1 is MDHEN and CDR2 is SYDVKM in the germline V gene. The CDR3 contains 14 residues. This CDR3 reads CASRGQSVKNIQYF.

This chain links TRBV5-7 with TRBJ2-7; TCRdb's D gene call, TRBD1, goes unchecked for lack of DNA. TRBV5-7 is an ORF for which the function is uncertain. The CDR3 totals 15 residues. The CDR3 region is CASSFNSGAHGEQYF.

The chain employs TRBV18 and TRBJ1-2; checking the TCRdb D call of TRBD1 is not possible without DNA. CDR3 size: 13 residues. CDR1 is KGHSH, CDR2 LQKENI, per germline. CDR3 amino acids: CASNPVGQGDYTF.

This chain joins TRBV2 and TRBJ2-1; TCRdb gives TRBD1 as the D gene, but with no DNA this cannot be confirmed. CDR1 SNHLY and CDR2 FYNNEI come from the germline V gene. The CDR3 is 15 amino acids. CDR3 amino acids: CASEATGVIYNEQFF.

The CDR3 protein is CASGGPGGDYGYTF. The chain links TRBV25-1 to TRBJ1-2; TCRdb's D call, TRBD1, is unchecked because there is no DNA. This CDR3 is 14 amino acids long. Germline V gene lookup returns CDR1 MGHDK and CDR2 SYGVNS.

This chain joins TRBV7-2 and TRBJ2-3; TCRdb's D gene call, TRBD1, goes unchecked for lack of DNA. This CDR3 region has 14 residues. Germline CDR1 reads SGHTA; CDR2 reads FQGNSA. This CDR3 reads CASSLKGEPDTQYF. Full variable domain (rest looked up from reference TRBV7-2 and TRBJ2-3): GAGVSQSPSNKVTEKGKDVELRCDPISGHTALYWYRQSLGQGLEFLIYFQGNSAPDKSGLPSDRFSAERTGGSVSTLTIQRTQQEDSAVYLCASSLKGEPDTQYFGPGTRLTVL.

The rearrangement joins TRBV12-3 or TRBV12-4 to TRBJ2-6. The CDR3 covers 16 residues. The CDR3 sequence: CASSFRLDSGANVLTF.

The chain combines TRBV3-1 with TRBJ2-2; TCRdb indicates TRBD2, and absent DNA this call remains unverified. The CDR3 extends over 14 amino acids. Looked up from germline, CDR1 is LGHDT and CDR2 is YNNKEL (reference sequence). The CDR3 reads CASSQGGDTGELFF.

The chain employs TRBV28 and TRBJ1-1; TCRdb names TRBD1, which stays unverified in the absence of DNA. The CDR3 has 17 amino acids. Germline V gene data show CDR1 as MDHEN and CDR2 as SYDVKM. CDR3 residues: CAKLGTGRTRRGAEAFF.

The chain links TRBV5-4 to TRBJ2-7; TCRdb returns TRBD1, unconfirmable since there is no DNA. The CDR3 totals 14 residues. From germline, CDR1 is SGHNT and CDR2 YYREEE (reference sequence). CDR3 region: CASSLDGGNYEQYF.

The chain uses TRBV4-3 and TRBJ2-2; absent DNA, TCRdb's TRBD2 call cannot be checked. The CDR3 is made up of 15 amino acids. Germline CDR1 reads LGHNA; CDR2 reads YSLEER. CDR3 region: CASSRGLMNTGELFF.

The chain is built from TRBV28 and TRBJ2-2; without DNA, the TCRdb call of TRBD2 cannot be checked. The CDR3 is 13 residues long. Germline V CDR1 and CDR2: MDHEN, SYDVKM. CDR3 residues: CASNPGNTGELFF.

The gene calls are TRBV19 and TRBJ2-5; TCRdb lists TRBD1, though no DNA is available to test this call. In germline, CDR1 is LNHDA, CDR2 SQIVND (reference sequence). The CDR3 runs 16 residues. The CDR3 region is CASSPSYFGVRETQYF.

This chain joins TRBV7-9 and TRBJ1-4; TCRdb returns TRBD1, unconfirmable since there is no DNA. The germline V gene encodes CDR1 SEHNR and CDR2 FQNEAQ (reference sequence). The CDR3 loop spans 13 amino acids. This CDR3 is CASIDRGGEKLFF.

The rearrangement links TRBV5-1 to TRBJ1-5; TCRdb designates TRBD1, a call that cannot be tested without DNA. The germline V gene has CDR1 SGHRS and CDR2 YFSETQ. The CDR3 runs 15 residues. CDR3: CASSFSWGAYQPQHF.

The rearrangement links TRBV12-3 or TRBV12-4 to TRBJ2-1. This CDR3 has 14 amino acids. The CDR3 sequence: CASSKTTVFGEQFF.

This chain joins TRBV14 and TRBJ2-1; with no DNA, the TCRdb D assignment of TRBD1 cannot be verified. CDR1 is SGHDN, CDR2 FVKESK, per germline. This CDR3 is 17 amino acids long. CDR3 amino acids: CASSQGYRFGTYNEQFF.

This chain uses TRBV29-1 with TRBJ2-2; TCRdb names TRBD1, which stays unverified in the absence of DNA. Germline V gives CDR1 SQVTM, CDR2 ANQGSEA. This CDR3 comprises 17 residues. CDR3 loop: CSVERKMGAGVSGELFF.

V usage is TRBV6-5 and J usage is TRBJ2-1; TCRdb proposes TRBD1, but this gene call is untestable without DNA. The CDR3 totals 14 residues. Germline CDR1 MNHEY, CDR2 SVGAGI. The CDR3 protein is CASSIRDGYNEQFF.

The rearrangement joins TRBV27 to TRBJ1-1; as DNA is missing, the TRBD1 call by TCRdb cannot be tested. This CDR3 comprises 14 residues. Germline CDR1 and CDR2: MNHEY and SMNVEV (reference sequence). Here the CDR3 reads CASSFAGPNTEAFF.

The chain couples TRBV28 to TRBJ1-5; TCRdb reports TRBD1, a call that lacks DNA to check it against. This CDR3 is built from 16 residues. Germline V gene lookup returns CDR1 MDHEN and CDR2 SYDVKM. The CDR3 loop reads CASSLSRADRNQPQHF.

CDR3 region: CASSFDGGLVYGYTF. The V gene is TRBV7-9, the J gene TRBJ1-2; TCRdb reports TRBD1, a call that lacks DNA to check it against. The CDR3 consists of 15 residues. Germline assignment: CDR1 SEHNR and CDR2 FQNEAQ (reference sequence).